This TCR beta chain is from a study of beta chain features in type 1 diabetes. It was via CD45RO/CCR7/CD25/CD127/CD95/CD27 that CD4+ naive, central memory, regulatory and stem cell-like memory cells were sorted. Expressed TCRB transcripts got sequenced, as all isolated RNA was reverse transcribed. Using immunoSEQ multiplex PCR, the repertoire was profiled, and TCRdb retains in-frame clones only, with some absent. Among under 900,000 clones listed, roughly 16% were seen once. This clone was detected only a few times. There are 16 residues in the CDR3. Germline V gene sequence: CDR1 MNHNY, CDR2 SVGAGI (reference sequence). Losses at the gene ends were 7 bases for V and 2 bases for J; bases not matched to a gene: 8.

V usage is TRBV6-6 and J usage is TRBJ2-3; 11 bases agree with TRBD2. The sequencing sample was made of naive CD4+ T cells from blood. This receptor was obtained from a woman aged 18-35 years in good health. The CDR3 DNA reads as TGTGCCAGCACCAAGGGGACTAGCGGTCCCACAGATACGCAGTATTTT. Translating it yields CASTKGTSGPTDTQYF.